Listed below are T cell receptor beta chains from one sample, sequenced in a study of tumor-infiltrating lymphocytes in primary liver carcinoma. TCRdb itself ran the multiplex PCR reads through MiXCR, one entry per CDR3 protein. The top ten clones hold 29% of a sample with over 45,000 distinct CDR3 sequences, around 64% of them seen once. The source material was liver tumor tissue from sampling region 5. The receptor source for this set is a man in his forties with primary liver carcinoma and hepatitis B virus infection. Both conserved end residues are part of each CDR3. D genes are given only for firm matches. Size values are once, few and many counts, or a class for expanded clones, and some rows have none.

TRBV6-1	14	TRBJ1-2	TRBD1	few	CATLMTGVDYGDTF	TGTGCCACTCTCATGACAGGGGTGGACTATGGCGACACGTTC
TRBV28	12	TRBJ2-7	TRBD1	many	CASGQGPNEQYF	TGTGCCAGCGGACAGGGCCCCAACGAGCAGTACTTC
TRBV14	16	TRBJ1-4	-	-	CAGNQEPGHFNEKLFF	TGCGCCGGCAACCAGGAACCGGGACACTTTAATGAAAAACTGTTTTTT
TRBV5-1	20	TRBJ2-2	TRBD1	-	CASTPTPGQGIILGTGELFF	TGCGCCAGCACGCCAACTCCGGGACAGGGAATTATTTTGGGGACCGGGGAGCTGTTTTTT
TRBV6-1	13	TRBJ2-3	-	-	CASTPTGEGTQYF	TGTGCCAGCACTCCGACAGGTGAGGGTACGCAGTATTTT
TRBV29-1	13	TRBJ2-7	-	-	CSVEGSLAIEQYF	TGCAGTGTTGAGGGGTCATTAGCAATCGAGCAGTACTTC
TRBV10-2	13	TRBJ2-3	-	-	CASTQGFEPVQYF	TGCGCCAGCACCCAGGGATTCGAACCAGTCCAGTATTTT
TRBV12-3/TRBV12-4	14	TRBJ2-7	-	once	CADSGPPRPYEQYF	TGTGCCGACAGTGGCCCCCCACGGCCCTACGAGCAGTACTTC
TRBV6-5	16	TRBJ1-1	-	-	CASSYAHRGQNTEAFF	TGTGCTAGCAGTTATGCTCATCGGGGCCAAAACACTGAAGCTTTCTTT
TRBV20-1	13	TRBJ2-5	TRBD1	few	CSAPGTGQETQYF	TGCAGTGCGCCCGGGACAGGGCAGGAGACCCAGTACTTC
TRBV7-9	18	TRBJ2-7	-	once	CASSLGFVPIPPRAEQYF	TGTGCCAGTAGCTTAGGTTTTGTACCTATCCCGCCCCGGGCGGAGCAGTACTTC
TRBV29-1	14	TRBJ2-7	-	-	CSVMTGGSPYEQYF	TGCAGCGTTATGACTGGGGGCAGCCCCTACGAGCAGTATTTC
TRBV10-3	15	TRBJ2-1	TRBD2	-	CGISVEAGDYNEQFF	TGTGGCATCAGTGTCGAAGCGGGAGACTACAATGAGCAGTTCTTC
TRBV6-1	13	TRBJ2-7	TRBD2	many	CASSASAGDEQYF	TGTGCCAGCAGTGCCTCAGCGGGAGACGAGCAGTACTTC
TRBV7-9	12	TRBJ1-1	-	many	CASTPGGTEAFF	TGTGCCAGCACCCCCGGGGGCACTGAAGCTTTCTTT
TRBV20-1	19	TRBJ2-3	-	-	CSADTGGASGTMCTDTQYF	TGCAGTGCTGACACAGGGGGAGCTAGCGGGACGATGTGCACAGATACGCAGTATTTT
TRBV25-1	15	TRBJ1-5	-	-	CAIKGSGAGNQPQHF	TGTGCCATCAAGGGGTCAGGGGCGGGCAATCAGCCCCAGCATTTT
TRBV11-2	14	TRBJ2-7	-	-	CASGLARSSYEQYF	TGTGCCAGCGGCTTAGCCAGGAGCTCCTACGAGCAGTATTTC
TRBV12-3/TRBV12-4	14	TRBJ2-1	-	-	CVTQGGLSYNEQFF	TGTGTCACCCAAGGCGGCCTCTCCTATAATGAGCAGTTCTTC
TRBV10-3	15	TRBJ2-5	-	many	CAISEYGQSQETQYF	TGTGCCATCAGTGAGTACGGACAGAGCCAAGAGACCCAGTACTTC
TRBV24-1	18	TRBJ2-1	-	-	CATSDAAEGSGPYNEQFF	TGTGCCACCAGTGACGCAGCGGAAGGGAGTGGGCCCTACAATGAGCAGTTCTTC
TRBV6-1	14	TRBJ2-7	-	once	CASGGGILSHEQYF	TGTGCCAGCGGCGGCGGGATATTATCACATGAGCAGTACTTC
TRBV12-3/TRBV12-4	14	TRBJ2-7	-	many	CASRPTGVAGEQYF	TGTGCCAGCCGCCCTACGGGTGTAGCAGGCGAGCAGTACTTC
TRBV7-8	15	TRBJ2-3	-	many	CASSLDGPGAGTQYF	TGTGCCAGCAGCTTAGACGGACCGGGGGCAGGAACGCAGTATTTT
TRBV11-1	17	TRBJ2-1	TRBD2	few	CASSLGIAGDVDNEQFF	TGTGCCAGCAGCCTGGGCATAGCGGGAGACGTTGACAATGAGCAGTTCTTC
TRBV5-1	15	TRBJ2-5	-	many	CASSPTTRVQETQYF	TGCGCCAGCAGCCCGACGACTAGGGTCCAAGAGACCCAGTACTTC
TRBV5-1	14	TRBJ2-7	TRBD1	many	CASSFGDRGYEQYF	TGCGCCAGCAGCTTCGGGGACAGGGGCTACGAGCAGTACTTC
TRBV6-1	12	TRBJ2-3	-	once	CASRRGLDTLYF	TGTGCCAGTAGGAGGGGATTAGATACGCTGTATTTT
TRBV5-4	14	TRBJ2-5	TRBD1	many	CASSSDRGLETQYF	TGTGCCAGCAGCTCGGACAGGGGGCTGGAGACCCAGTACTTC